The 5 T cell receptor beta chains listed next were all sequenced from one sample in a study of blood T cell repertoires in COVID-19. The data were produced by immunoSEQ multiplex PCR, yet TCRdb's version contains in-frame clones alone and is incomplete. The table has tens of thousands of clones, about 84% seen once. The source material was peripheral blood. All receptors derive from a man aged 50-59 years with COVID-19, enrolled during active disease.

A single count supports this clone. This chain joins TRBV4-1 and TRBJ2-7; D might be TRBD1 (5 bases). Trimming left V 2 bases short and J 2 bases short, with 13 bases between. Per germline, CDR1 MGHRA and CDR2 YSYEKL. The CDR3 length is 15 residues. The CDR3 loop is CASSQIQQGTYEQYF. As DNA, the CDR3 is TGCGCCAGCAGCCAAATACAGCAGGGCACCTACGAGCAGTACTTC.

The gene calls are TRBV4-3 and TRBJ2-2; TRBD1 aligns across 9 bases. Germline trimming cut 3 bases from V and 4 bases from J; bases unmatched to any gene: 12. CDR1 LGHNA and CDR2 YSLEER come from the germline V gene. The CDR3 spans 18 residues. The CDR3 sequence is CASSHISRGQGFTGELFF. CDR3 in DNA: TGCGCCAGCAGCCACATAAGTCGGGGACAGGGTTTCACCGGGGAGCTGTTTTTT.

The gene calls are TRBV7-6 and TRBJ2-1; 10 bases are shared with TRBD2. Trimming cost V 1 base and J 5 bases; bases outside gene matches: 5. Germline CDR1 and CDR2: SGHVS and FNYEAQ. CDR3 length equals 16 residues. The CDR3 bases are TGTGCCAGCAGCTTAGATGTAGCGGGGGGCCACAATGAGCAGTTCTTC. Translation: CASSLDVAGGHNEQFF.

J is TRBJ2-5 and V is TRBV7-2; no reliable D call. The CDR3 is 15 amino acids. V was clipped by 2 bases and J by 5 bases, with 15 bases between them. The germline gives CDR1 SGHTA, CDR2 FQGNSA. CDR3 residues: CASSLRYAGEETQYF. For the CDR3, the DNA is TGTGCCAGCAGCTTAAGGTATGCTGGAGAGGAGACCCAGTACTTC.

The sample holds one count of this clone. This chain joins TRBV30 and TRBJ2-1, with 15 bases that match TRBD2. V dropped 2 bases and J dropped 9; count of bases not matched to a gene: 8. Germline V gene lookup returns CDR1 GTSNPN and CDR2 SVGIG (reference sequence). The CDR3 extends over 16 amino acids. Here the CDR3 DNA reads TGTGCCTGGAGTACAGGACTAGCGGGGGGGCCGAGTGAGCAGTTCTTC. It codes for CAWSTGLAGGPSEQFF.